This entry lists 5 T cell receptor beta chains sequenced from one sample in a study of identical twins (dated by TCRdb to about 2016). Library creation used 5' RACE. Sequencing used an Illumina HiSeq 2000. TCRdb trimmed public reads at Q25 via fastp, called clones via MiXCR and kept in-frame beta chains. A single entry per CDR3 protein holds the most common genes and DNA from its merged rows. The sample data list roughly 260,000 distinct CDR3 sequences, and 11% to 15% of these were observed just once. Around 8.9% of the sample rests with the top ten. Material: memory (CD45RO+) T cells sorted from blood. Sample cell subset or site, as interpreted from the label and publication: CD45RO+ enriched T cells. The receptors here all came from a woman aged 18-29 years in good health.

This clonotype was counted only a few times. The rearrangement joins TRBV9 to TRBJ1-4; D may be TRBD1 (5 bases). Trimming left V 7 bases short and J 2 bases short, with 12 bases between. CDR3 length: 14 amino acids. The germline V gene encodes CDR1 SGDLS and CDR2 YYNGEE. CDR3 coding DNA: TGTGCCAGCGCCCAGGGCCTCACTAATGAAAAACTGTTTTTT. Protein product: CASAQGLTNEKLFF. The whole variable domain, filled in from reference TRBV9 and TRBJ1-4, reads DSGVTQTPKHLITATGQRVTLRCSPRSGDLSVYWYQQSLDQGLQFLIQYYNGEERAKGNILERFSAQQFPDLHSELNLSSLELGDSALYFCASAQGLTNEKLFFGSGTQLSVL.

CDR3 in amino acids: CASSLHGGEAFF. The CDR3, as DNA: TGTGCCAGCAGCCTACACGGCGGCGAAGCTTTCTTT. The rearrangement uses TRBV12-3 or TRBV12-4 and TRBJ1-1, with D hard to call. This CDR3 contains 12 residues. V was clipped by 6 bases and J by 8 bases, with 13 bases between them.

This clonotype came up a few times. The rearrangement joins TRBV6-2 or TRBV6-3 to TRBJ2-5, with D hard to call. Germline CDR1 and CDR2: MNHEY and SVGEGT. CDR3 length: 12 amino acids. The V gene lost 3 bases and the J gene lost 2 bases, with 4 bases spanning the gap. The chain's CDR3 is CASSYQQETQYF. The CDR3 DNA is TGTGCCAGCAGTTATCAGCAAGAGACCCAGTACTTC.

The V and J genes are TRBV10-3 and TRBJ1-2; no firm D call. This CDR3 is 13 amino acids long. Germline CDR1 ENHRY, CDR2 SYGVKD. V lost 6 bases to trimming and J lost 4 bases, with 12 bases between them. The CDR3 sequence is CAISRMGSYGYTF. The CDR3 DNA follows: TGTGCCATCAGCCGTATGGGTTCCTATGGCTACACCTTC.

This rearrangement joins TRBV20-1 to TRBJ2-5; D might be TRBD1 or TRBD2, each matching 5 bases. Germline CDR1 DFQATT, CDR2 SNEGSKA (reference sequence). The ends were cut back, 0 bases at V and 5 bases at J, with 16 bases in the middle. The CDR3 has 15 residues. CDR3 bases: TGCAGTGCTAGAGACCCCGGGACCGCCTGGGAGACCCAGTACTTC. It specifies CSARDPGTAWETQYF.